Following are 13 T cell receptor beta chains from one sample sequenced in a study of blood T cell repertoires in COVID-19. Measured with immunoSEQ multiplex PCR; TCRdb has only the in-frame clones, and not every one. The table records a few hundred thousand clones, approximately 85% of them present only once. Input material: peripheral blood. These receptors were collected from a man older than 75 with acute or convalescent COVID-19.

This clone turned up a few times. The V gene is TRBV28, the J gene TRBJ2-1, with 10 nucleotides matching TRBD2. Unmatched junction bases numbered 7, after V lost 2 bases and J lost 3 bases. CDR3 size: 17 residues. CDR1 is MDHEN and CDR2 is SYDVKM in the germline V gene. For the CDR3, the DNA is TGTGCCAGCAGTTTACTGCTAGCGGGGGACCTCTACAATGAGCAGTTCTTC. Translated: CASSLLLAGDLYNEQFF. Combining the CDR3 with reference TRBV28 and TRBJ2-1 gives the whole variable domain DVKVTQSSRYLVKRTGEKVFLECVQDMDHENMFWYRQDPGLGLRLIYFSYDVKMKEKGDIPEGYSVSREKKERFSLILESASTNQTSMYLCASSLLLAGDLYNEQFFGPGTRLTVL.

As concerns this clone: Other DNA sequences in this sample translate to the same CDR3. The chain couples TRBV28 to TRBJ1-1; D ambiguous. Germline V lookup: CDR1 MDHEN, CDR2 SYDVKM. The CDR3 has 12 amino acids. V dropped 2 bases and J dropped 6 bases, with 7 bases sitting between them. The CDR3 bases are TGTGCCAGCAGTTTACCGAGAGCTGAAGCTTTCTTT. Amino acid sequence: CASSLPRAEAFF.

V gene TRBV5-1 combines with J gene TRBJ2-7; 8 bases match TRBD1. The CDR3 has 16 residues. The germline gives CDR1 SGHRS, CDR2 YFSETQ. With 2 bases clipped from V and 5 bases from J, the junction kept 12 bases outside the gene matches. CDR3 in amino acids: CASSFSPRQGPHEQYF. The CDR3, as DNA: TGCGCCAGCAGCTTCTCTCCGAGACAGGGGCCCCACGAGCAGTACTTC.

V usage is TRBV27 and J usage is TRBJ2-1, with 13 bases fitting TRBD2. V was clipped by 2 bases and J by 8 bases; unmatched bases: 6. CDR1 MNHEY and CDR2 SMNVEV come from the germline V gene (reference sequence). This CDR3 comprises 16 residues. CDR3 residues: CASSLTGLAGVHEQFF. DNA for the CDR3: TGTGCCAGCAGTTTAACTGGACTAGCGGGAGTTCATGAGCAGTTCTTC.

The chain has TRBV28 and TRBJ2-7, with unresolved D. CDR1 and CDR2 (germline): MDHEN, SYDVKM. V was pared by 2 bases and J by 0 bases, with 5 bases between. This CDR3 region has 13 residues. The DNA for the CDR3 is TGTGCCAGCAGTTTAGACAACTCCTACGAGCAGTACTTC. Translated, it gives CASSLDNSYEQYF.

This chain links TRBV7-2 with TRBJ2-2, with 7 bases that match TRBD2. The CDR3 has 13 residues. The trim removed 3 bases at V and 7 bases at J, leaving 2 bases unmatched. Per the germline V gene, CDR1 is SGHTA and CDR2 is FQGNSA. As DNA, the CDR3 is TGTGCCAGCAGCTTGGGGGGGATCGGGGAGCTGTTTTTT. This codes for CASSLGGIGELFF.

CDR3 DNA sequence: TGTGCTTCGGGGGGTAATGAGCAGTTCTTC. Its protein product is CASGGNEQFF. The chain links TRBV10-3 to TRBJ2-1, with 7 positions matching TRBD2. This CDR3 is 10 amino acids long. The germline V gene encodes CDR1 ENHRY and CDR2 SYGVKD.

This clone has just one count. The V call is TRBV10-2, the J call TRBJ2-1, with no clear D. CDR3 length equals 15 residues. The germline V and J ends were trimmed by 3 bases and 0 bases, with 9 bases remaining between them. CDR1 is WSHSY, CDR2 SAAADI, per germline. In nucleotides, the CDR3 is TGCGCCAGCAGTGATCGGGTCAGCTCCTACAATGAGCAGTTCTTC. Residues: CASSDRVSSYNEQFF.

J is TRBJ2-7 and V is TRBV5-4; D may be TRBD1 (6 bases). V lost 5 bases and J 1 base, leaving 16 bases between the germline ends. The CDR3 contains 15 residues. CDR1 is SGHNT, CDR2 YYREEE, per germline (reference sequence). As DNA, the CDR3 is TGTGCCAGCAGTTCAGAGGGGGTCAGGTCCTACGAGCAGTACTTC. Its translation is CASSSEGVRSYEQYF.

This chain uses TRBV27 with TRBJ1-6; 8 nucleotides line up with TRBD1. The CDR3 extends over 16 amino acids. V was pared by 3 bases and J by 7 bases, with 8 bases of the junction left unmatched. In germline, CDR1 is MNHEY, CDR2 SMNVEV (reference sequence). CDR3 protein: CASSFRVQGGNSPLHF. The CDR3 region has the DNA TGTGCCAGCAGTTTCCGGGTACAGGGGGGCAATTCACCCCTCCACTTT.

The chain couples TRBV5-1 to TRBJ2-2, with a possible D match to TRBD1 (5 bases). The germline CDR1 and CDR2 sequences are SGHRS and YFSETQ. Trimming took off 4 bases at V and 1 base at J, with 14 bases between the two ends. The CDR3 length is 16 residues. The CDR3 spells CASSRSLGQNTGELFF. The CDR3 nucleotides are TGCGCCAGCAGCCGCTCCTTAGGACAGAACACCGGGGAGCTGTTTTTT.

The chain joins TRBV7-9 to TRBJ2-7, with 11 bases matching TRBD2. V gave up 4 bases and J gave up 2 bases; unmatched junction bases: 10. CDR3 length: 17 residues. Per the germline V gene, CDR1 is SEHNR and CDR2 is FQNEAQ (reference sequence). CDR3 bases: TGTGCCAGCAGCTCACCGTTCACTAGCGGGAGAGCCTACGAGCAGTACTTC. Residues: CASSSPFTSGRAYEQYF.

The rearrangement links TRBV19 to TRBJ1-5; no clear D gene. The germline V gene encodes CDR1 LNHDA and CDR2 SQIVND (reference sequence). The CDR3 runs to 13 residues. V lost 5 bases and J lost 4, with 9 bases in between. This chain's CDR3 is CASSYPVNQPQHF. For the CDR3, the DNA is TGTGCCAGTAGTTACCCAGTGAATCAGCCCCAGCATTTT.